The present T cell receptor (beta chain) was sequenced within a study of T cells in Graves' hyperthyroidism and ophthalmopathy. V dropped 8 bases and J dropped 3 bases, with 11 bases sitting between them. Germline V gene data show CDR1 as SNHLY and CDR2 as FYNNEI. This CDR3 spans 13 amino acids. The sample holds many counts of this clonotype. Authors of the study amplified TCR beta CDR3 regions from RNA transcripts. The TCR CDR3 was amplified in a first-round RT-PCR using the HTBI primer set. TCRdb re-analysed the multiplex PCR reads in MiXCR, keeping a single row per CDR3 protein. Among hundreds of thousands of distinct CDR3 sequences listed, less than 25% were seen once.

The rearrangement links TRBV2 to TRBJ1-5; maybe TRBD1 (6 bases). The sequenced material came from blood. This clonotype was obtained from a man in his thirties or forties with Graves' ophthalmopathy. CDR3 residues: CASLRDTNQPQHF. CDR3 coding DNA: TGTGCCAGCCTCCGGGACACCAATCAGCCCCAGCATTTT. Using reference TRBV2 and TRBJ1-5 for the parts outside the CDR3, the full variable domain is EPEVTQTPSHQVTQMGQEVILRCVPISNHLYFYWYRQILGQKVEFLVSFYNNEISEKSEIFDDQFSVERPDGSNFTLKIRSTKLEDSAMYFCASLRDTNQPQHFGDGTRLSIL.